What follows is one T cell receptor (beta chain) and its context. How the authors handled the data: Using reference gene primer amplification, nucleated cell counts were estimated. Libraries were prepared by immunoSEQ multiplex PCR; TCRdb keeps only in-frame clonotypes and omits some of them. Clonal size and the V and J genes are those of that table, whereas D and trimming came from the DNA. The table shows 200,000 to 250,000 clones, with around 86% occurring only once. This sample is drawn from a study of blood T cell repertoires in COVID-19. Study overall: T cells, B-cell-depleted T cells, or PBMCs supplied cDNA or gDNA.

Living in 24 US areas, the participants were between roughly 18 and 89 years of age. Cohort assignment relied on participant-reported clinical history. V gave up 6 bases and J gave up 5 bases, with 14 bases separating them. Germline CDR1 is MNHEY and CDR2 is SVGEGT. The CDR3 has 15 residues. The chain recombines TRBV6-2 or TRBV6-3 with TRBJ1-6; tentative D call: TRBD1 (6 bases). Source material: PBMCs or T cells enriched from blood (not recorded which). This clonotype was obtained from a woman aged 50 to 60 with acute COVID-19. In DNA, the CDR3 is TGTGCCAGCAGCCCAGGACAGTCCAATAATTCACCCCTCCACTTT. It is translated as CASSPGQSNNSPLHF.